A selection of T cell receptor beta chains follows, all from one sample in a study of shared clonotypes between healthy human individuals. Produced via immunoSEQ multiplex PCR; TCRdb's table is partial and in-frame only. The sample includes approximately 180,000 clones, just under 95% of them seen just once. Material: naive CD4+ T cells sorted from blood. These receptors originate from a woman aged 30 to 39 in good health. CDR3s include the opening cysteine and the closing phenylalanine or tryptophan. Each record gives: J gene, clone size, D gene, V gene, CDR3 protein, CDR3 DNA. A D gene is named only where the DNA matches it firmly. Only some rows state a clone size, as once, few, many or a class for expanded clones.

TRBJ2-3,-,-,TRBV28,CASSFLLDTQYF,TGTGCCAGCAGTTTCCTGTTAGATACGCAGTATTTT
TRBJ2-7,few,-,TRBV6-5,CASSPTFSSEQYF,TGTGCCAGCAGTCCCACCTTCAGCTCCGAGCAGTACTTC
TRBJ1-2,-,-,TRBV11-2,CASSLDLTGRNGYTF,TGTGCCAGCAGCTTAGATCTTACAGGGAGGAATGGCTACACCTTC
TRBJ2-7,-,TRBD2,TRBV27,CASSLRREGPVEQYF,TGTGCCAGCAGTTTAAGGCGGGAGGGCCCAGTCGAGCAGTACTTC
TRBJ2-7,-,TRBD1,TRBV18,CASSPLENRGQYEQYF,TGTGCCAGCTCACCCCTAGAAAACAGGGGCCAATACGAGCAGTACTTC
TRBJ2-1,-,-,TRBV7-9,CASSYISQAKIEQFF,TGTGCCAGCAGCTACATTTCCCAGGCCAAGATTGAGCAGTTCTTC
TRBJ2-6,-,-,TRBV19,CASIQGSGANVLTF,TGTGCCAGTATCCAGGGGTCTGGGGCCAACGTCCTGACTTTC
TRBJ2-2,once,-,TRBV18,CASSPRDTGELFF,TGTGCCAGCTCACCACGGGACACCGGGGAGCTGTTTTTT
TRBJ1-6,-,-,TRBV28,CASRGFLPGSSPLHF,TGTGCCAGCAGGGGGTTCCTACCGGGGAGTTCACCCCTCCACTTT
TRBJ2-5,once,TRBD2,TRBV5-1,CASSRPAGGGTETQYF,TGCGCCAGCAGCCGGCCAGCGGGAGGAGGTACGGAGACCCAGTACTTC
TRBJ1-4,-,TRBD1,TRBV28,CASSLSGQGRYEKLFF,TGTGCCAGCAGTTTATCCGGACAGGGGCGGTATGAAAAACTGTTTTTT
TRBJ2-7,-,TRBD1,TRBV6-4,CASSVPGQGFRSSYEQYF,TGTGCCAGCAGTGTTCCGGGACAGGGATTCCGAAGCTCCTACGAGCAGTACTTC
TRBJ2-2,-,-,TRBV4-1,CASSQEGLSTGELFF,TGCGCCAGCAGCCAAGAGGGGTTGAGCACCGGGGAGCTGTTTTTT
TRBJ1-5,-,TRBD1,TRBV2,CASRGGTGTGAVLGNQPQHF,TGTGCCAGCAGGGGAGGGACAGGGACAGGGGCCGTTCTGGGCAATCAGCCCCAGCATTTT
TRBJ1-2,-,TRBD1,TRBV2,CASRGYRGGYTF,TGTGCCAGCAGAGGATACAGGGGTGGCTACACCTTC
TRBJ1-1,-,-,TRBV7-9,CASSLGPTEAFF,TGTGCCAGCAGCTTAGGTCCCACTGAAGCTTTCTTT
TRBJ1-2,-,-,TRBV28,CASSLGTRGYGYTF,TGTGCCAGCAGCTTGGGGACCAGGGGCTATGGCTACACCTTC
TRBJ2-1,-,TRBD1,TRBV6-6,CASRDSSDDEQFF,TGTGCCAGCCGGGACAGTAGTGACGATGAGCAGTTCTTC
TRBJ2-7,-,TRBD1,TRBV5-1,CASRDSLYEQYF,TGCGCCAGCCGGGACAGCCTCTACGAGCAGTACTTC
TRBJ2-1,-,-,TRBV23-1,CASSQFWSSGEQFF,TGCGCCAGCAGTCAATTCTGGTCTTCCGGTGAGCAGTTCTTC
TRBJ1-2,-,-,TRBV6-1,CASSEGPWFGGYTF,TGTGCCAGCAGTGAAGGCCCCTGGTTTGGTGGCTACACCTTC
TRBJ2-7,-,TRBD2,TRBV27,CASSRSIGGGYEQYF,TGTGCCAGCAGCCGATCCATCGGGGGGGGCTACGAGCAGTACTTC
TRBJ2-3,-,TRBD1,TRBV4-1,CASSRLQGVGDTQYF,TGCGCCAGCAGCCGTCTTCAGGGGGTGGGAGATACGCAGTATTTT
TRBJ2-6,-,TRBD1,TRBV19,CGTGSSSGANVLTF,TGTGGGACAGGGTCGAGCTCTGGGGCCAACGTCCTGACTTTC
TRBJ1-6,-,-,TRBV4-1,CASSQDLRLGSRNSPLHF,TGCGCCAGCAGCCAAGATCTCAGGCTTGGCAGTAGAAATTCACCCCTCCACTTT
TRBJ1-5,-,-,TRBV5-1,CASSSGPNQPQHF,TGCGCCAGCAGTTCGGGACCTAATCAGCCCCAGCATTTT
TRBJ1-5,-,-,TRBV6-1,CASSELGNQPQHF,TGTGCCAGCAGTGAATTGGGAAATCAGCCCCAGCATTTT
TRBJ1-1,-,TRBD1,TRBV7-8,CASSVGQGSTEAFF,TGTGCCAGCAGCGTTGGACAGGGTTCAACTGAAGCTTTCTTT
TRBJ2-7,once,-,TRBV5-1,CASRRIEPGEQYF,TGCGCCAGCAGGAGGATAGAACCGGGAGAGCAGTACTTC
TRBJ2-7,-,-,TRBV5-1,CASSPPGTVNEQYF,TGCGCCAGCAGCCCCCCAGGTACGGTTAACGAGCAGTACTTC
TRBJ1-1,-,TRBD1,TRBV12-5,CASGLSPKTGGDTEAFF,TGTGCTAGTGGTTTGTCACCTAAAACAGGGGGAGATACTGAAGCTTTCTTT
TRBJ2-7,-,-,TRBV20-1,CSARAVYEQYF,TGCAGTGCTAGGGCAGTCTACGAGCAGTACTTC
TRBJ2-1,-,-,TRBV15,CATSRGHSWNEQFF,TGTGCCACCAGCAGAGGCCATAGTTGGAATGAGCAGTTCTTC
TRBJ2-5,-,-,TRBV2,CASSVAETQYF,TGTGCCAGCAGTGTTGCCGAGACCCAGTACTTC
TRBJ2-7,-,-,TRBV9,CASSSPGHLYEQYF,TGTGCCAGCAGCTCCCCGGGACACCTCTACGAGCAGTACTTC
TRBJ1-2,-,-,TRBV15,CATSRAMTGVGYTF,TGTGCCACCAGCAGAGCCATGACAGGTGTTGGCTACACCTTC
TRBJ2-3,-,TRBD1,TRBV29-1,CSDRGRTDTQYF,TGCAGCGACAGGGGGCGAACAGATACGCAGTATTTT
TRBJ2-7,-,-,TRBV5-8,CASSLTNYEQYF,TGTGCCAGCAGCTTGACAAACTACGAGCAGTACTTC
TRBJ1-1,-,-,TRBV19,CASSIDQDTEAFF,TGTGCCAGTAGTATAGATCAGGACACTGAAGCTTTCTTT
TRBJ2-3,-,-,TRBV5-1,CASSLRSLDTQYF,TGCGCCAGCAGCTTGAGGAGTTTAGATACGCAGTATTTT
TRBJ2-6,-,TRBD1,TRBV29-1,CSAGTGRTGANVLTF,TGCAGCGCAGGGACAGGGAGAACTGGGGCCAACGTCCTGACTTTC
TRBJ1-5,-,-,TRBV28,CASSSLTGSQPQHF,TGTGCCAGCAGTTCCCTGACAGGCTCACAGCCCCAGCATTTT
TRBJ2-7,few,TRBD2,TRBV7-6,CASSLASGSPYEQYF,TGTGCCAGCAGCTTAGCTAGCGGGAGCCCCTACGAGCAGTACTTC
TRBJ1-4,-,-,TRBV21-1,CASSKVKSATNEKLFF,TGTGCCAGCAGCAAAGTGAAATCTGCAACTAATGAAAAACTGTTTTTT
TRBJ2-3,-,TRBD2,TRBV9,CASSVGAGGPRDTQYF,TGTGCCAGCAGCGTAGGAGCGGGAGGGCCAAGAGATACGCAGTATTTT
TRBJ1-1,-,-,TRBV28,CASRGGAEKEAFF,TGTGCCAGCAGGGGAGGGGCAGAGAAGGAAGCTTTCTTT
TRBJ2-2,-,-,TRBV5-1,CASSLEQGPTGELFF,TGCGCCAGCAGCTTGGAACAGGGTCCCACCGGGGAGCTGTTTTTT